These 15 T cell receptor beta chains were sequenced from one sample in a study of shared clonotypes between healthy human individuals. The repertoire was sequenced with immunoSEQ multiplex PCR; TCRdb's copy has only in-frame clones and lacks some. The table includes about 660,000 clones, over 65% detected once. The specimen was memory CD4+ T cells sorted from blood. Subset specified: CD45RA-negative fraction. Receptor source: a woman in her thirties in good health.

The CDR3 is CASTQYGGSYNSPLHF. The CDR3 DNA follows: TGTGCCAGCACCCAATATGGGGGCTCCTATAATTCACCCCTCCACTTT. The gene calls are TRBV28 and TRBJ1-6; a possible D gene is TRBD1 (5 bases). The CDR3 length is 16 residues. CDR1 is MDHEN and CDR2 is SYDVKM in the germline V gene. Trimming took 7 bases from V and 0 from J, leaving 13 bases between them.

This chain uses TRBV16 with TRBJ2-6; no definite D call. Germline-derived CDR1 and CDR2 are KGHSY and FQNENV. The V end lost 8 bases, the J end lost 1 base, and 9 bases lay between the germline ends. The CDR3 sequence is 14 residues long. The CDR3 region is CASAPASGANVLTF. The CDR3, as DNA: TGTGCCAGCGCCCCGGCGTCTGGGGCCAACGTCCTGACTTTC.

The V and J genes are TRBV28 and TRBJ1-1, with 9 bases lining up with TRBD1. Germline V lookup: CDR1 MDHEN, CDR2 SYDVKM. V lost 8 bases and J lost 3; bases outside the gene matches: 1. The CDR3 loop spans 12 amino acids. The CDR3 bases are TGTGCCAGCTGGACAGGGGACACTGAAGCTTTCTTT. This codes for CASWTGDTEAFF. Combining the CDR3 with reference TRBV28 and TRBJ1-1 gives the whole variable domain DVKVTQSSRYLVKRTGEKVFLECVQDMDHENMFWYRQDPGLGLRLIYFSYDVKMKEKGDIPEGYSVSREKKERFSLILESASTNQTSMYLCASWTGDTEAFFGQGTRLTVV.

This rearrangement joins TRBV15 to TRBJ2-7; TRBD1 matches 9 bases. Germline-derived CDR1 and CDR2 are LNHNV and YYDKDF (reference sequence). The V and J ends lost 3 bases and 6 bases, in that order; junction bases with no gene match: 9. CDR3 length equals 15 residues. The CDR3 sequence is CATSSTDRGVFEQYF. In DNA form, the CDR3 reads TGTGCCACCAGCAGCACCGACAGGGGGGTCTTCGAGCAGTACTTC.

The rearrangement joins TRBV5-5 to TRBJ2-5; maybe TRBD2 (7 bases). CDR3 size: 14 residues. Germline CDR1 SGHKS, CDR2 YYEKEE (reference sequence). V lost 4 bases, J lost 3 bases, and 13 bases lay in between. CDR3 DNA: TGTGCCAGCAGCCCACAGGGAGGGGAAGAGACCCAGTACTTC. This encodes CASSPQGGEETQYF.

This rearrangement joins TRBV30 to TRBJ2-5; D call uncertain. This CDR3 has 13 residues. Germline CDR1 GTSNPN, CDR2 SVGIG (reference sequence). Between the trimmed V and J ends, which lost 2 bases and 2 bases, there was a span of 9 bases. This chain's CDR3 is CAWSYWVQETQYF. CDR3 bases: TGTGCCTGGAGTTATTGGGTACAAGAGACCCAGTACTTC.

About this clone: The sample contains more than one DNA sequence encoding this CDR3. The chain carries TRBV6-1 and TRBJ1-1; possibly TRBD1 for D (5 bases). The CDR3 is 14 amino acids. Germline CDR1 reads MNHNS; CDR2 reads SASEGT. V lost 6 bases and J lost 1, with 12 bases in between. CDR3 in amino acids: CASSPRGGNTEAFF. CDR3 nucleotide sequence: TGTGCCAGCAGCCCGAGGGGTGGGAACACTGAAGCTTTCTTT.

The V gene is TRBV25-1, the J gene TRBJ2-1; 10 nucleotides agree with TRBD1. The CDR3 has 15 amino acids. The trim removed 4 bases at V and 4 bases at J, leaving 4 bases unmatched. Germline V lookup: CDR1 MGHDK, CDR2 SYGVNS. CDR3 sequence (DNA): TGTGCCAGCAGTGGGGACAGGGGTCTATACAATGAGCAGTTCTTC. Translation: CASSGDRGLYNEQFF.

The rearrangement links TRBV10-3 to TRBJ1-4; TRBD1 is a possible D gene (5 bases). The CDR3 has 16 amino acids. The V end lost 6 bases, the J end lost 7 bases, and 21 bases lay between the germline ends. Germline values: CDR1 ENHRY, CDR2 SYGVKD. Here the CDR3 reads CAIREGSGTEGEKLFF. The CDR3 DNA follows: TGTGCCATCAGAGAAGGATCAGGGACGGAAGGTGAAAAACTGTTTTTT.

This sequence joins TRBV7-9 and TRBJ1-1, with D unclear. Between the trimmed V and J ends, which lost 5 bases and 0 bases, there was a span of 16 bases. This CDR3 is built from 16 residues. Germline V gene sequence: CDR1 SEHNR, CDR2 FQNEAQ (reference sequence). CDR3 sequence (DNA): TGTGCCAGCAGCCCCAACCCACAGAGAATGAACACTGAAGCTTTCTTT. Translated, it gives CASSPNPQRMNTEAFF.

The CDR3 reads CAWRVTSGYF. CDR3 DNA sequence: TGTGCCTGGAGGGTTACGAGCGGGTACTTC. The chain combines TRBV30 with TRBJ2-7, with D possibly matching TRBD2 (5 bases). In germline, CDR1 is GTSNPN, CDR2 SVGIG (reference sequence). V was cut by 3 bases and J by 12 bases, with 12 bases left in between. The CDR3 covers 10 residues.

This clone was recorded a few times. The V call is TRBV1, the J call TRBJ2-3; the D call of TRBD2 is as the table states it, not checked on the DNA. TRBV1 constitutes a pseudogene. The CDR3 covers 15 residues. Here the CDR3 DNA reads TGCACCAGCAGCCAAGATTACGGTAGCACAGATACGCAGTATTTT. This gives the protein CTSSQDYGSTDTQYF.

The sample holds a few counts of this clone. V and J are TRBV5-1 and TRBJ2-3; 12 nucleotides line up with TRBD2. V gave up 4 bases and J gave up 2 bases; unmatched junction bases: 5. Per the germline V gene, CDR1 is SGHRS and CDR2 is YFSETQ. The CDR3 totals 16 residues. The CDR3 protein is CASSTWTSGATDTQYF. For the CDR3, the DNA is TGCGCCAGCAGCACATGGACTAGCGGGGCCACAGATACGCAGTATTTT.

This chain links TRBV5-8 with TRBJ1-1; D call uncertain. The length of the CDR3 is 14 residues. V lost 4 bases and J lost 1, with 11 bases in between. CDR1 SGHTS and CDR2 YDEGEE come from the germline V gene. This CDR3 reads CASSPGLWNTEAFF. The CDR3 DNA reads as TGTGCCAGCAGCCCGGGCCTTTGGAACACTGAAGCTTTCTTT.

V usage is TRBV25-1 and J usage is TRBJ2-5, with D perhaps matching TRBD2 (5 bases). Trimming pared 3 bases from V and 7 bases from J, leaving 12 bases between. CDR1 and CDR2 (germline): MGHDK, SYGVNS. The CDR3 has 13 residues. CDR3 sequence (DNA): TGTGCCAGCAGTGAGAGGGATCTAGGGACCCAGTACTTC. Amino acid sequence: CASSERDLGTQYF.